Below, 28 T cell receptor beta chains from the same sample are listed, as sequenced in a study of CD8+CD57+ T cells in acquired aplastic anemia. Genomic DNA provided the template from which TCR beta VDJ and CDR3 profiles were obtained. TCRdb called the reads again in MiXCR, with one record for every CDR3 protein. Of about 170,000 distinct CDR3 sequences listed, around 48% are singletons. Flow cytometry had shown expanded CD8+CD57+ cells in the patients chosen for sequencing. The specimen sequenced was sorted CD4+, CD8+, or CD8+CD57+ T cells (not recorded which) from PBMCs. All receptors derive from a human donor with aplastic anemia.

There are a few counts of this clonotype. V is TRBV11-2 and J is TRBJ2-3; 7 nucleotides agree with TRBD1. The ends lost 2 bases at V and 6 bases at J; junction bases unmatched: 8. CDR1 is SGHAT and CDR2 is FQNNGV in the germline V gene. This CDR3 is 15 amino acids long. The CDR3 loop reads CASSLRGPTVDTQYF. Written as DNA, the CDR3 is TGTGCCAGCAGCTTAAGGGGGCCGACTGTCGATACGCAGTATTTT.

The chain is built from TRBV19 and TRBJ2-1; D unclear. Germline lookup yields CDR1 LNHDA and CDR2 SQIVND (reference sequence). Trimming stripped 0 bases from V and 3 bases from J, with 15 bases between. The CDR3 loop spans 17 amino acids. The CDR3 is CASSIDLAATFYNEQFF. For the CDR3, the DNA is TGTGCCAGTAGTATAGATTTGGCGGCAACCTTCTACAATGAGCAGTTCTTC.

The rearrangement links TRBV6-1 to TRBJ1-2, with D possibly matching TRBD1 (5 bases). CDR3 length: 16 amino acids. Per germline, CDR1 MNHNS and CDR2 SASEGT. The germline V and J ends were trimmed by 6 bases and 1 base, with 18 bases remaining between them. The chain's CDR3 is CASSPNPGTLNYGYTF. In nucleotides, the CDR3 is TGTGCCAGCAGCCCGAATCCAGGGACTCTTAACTATGGCTACACCTTC.

This clonotype was detected ten times or more. The J gene is TRBJ1-2, the V gene TRBV4-2, with 12 bases fitting TRBD1. This CDR3 region has 16 residues. J was trimmed by 4 bases and V by 1 base; bases with no gene match: 4. The germline gives CDR1 LGHNA, CDR2 YNFKEQ. This CDR3 is CASSQGDRGLGYGYTF. The CDR3 bases are TGTGCCAGCAGCCAAGGGGACAGGGGGCTGGGCTATGGCTACACCTTC.

This chain connects TRBV2 to TRBJ2-7; 13 positions agree with TRBD2. Germline V gene data show CDR1 as SNHLY and CDR2 as FYNNEI. Trimming cost V 7 bases and J 0 bases; bases outside gene matches: 3. CDR3 length equals 15 residues. CDR3 bases: TGTGCCAGCACCCGACTAGCGGGGGGCTCCTACGAGCAGTACTTC. Translated, it gives CASTRLAGGSYEQYF.

The CDR3 protein is CSARGRYEQYF. CDR3 DNA: TGCAGTGCTAGAGGTCGATACGAGCAGTACTTC. This chain uses TRBV20-1 with TRBJ2-7; the D is unclear. This CDR3 contains 11 residues. Germline V CDR1 and CDR2: DFQATT, SNEGSKA (reference sequence). V was shortened by 1 base and J by 4 bases, with 5 bases between the two germline ends.

This chain joins TRBV9 and TRBJ2-3; TRBD1 might be the D (7 bases). The CDR3 contains 16 residues. The germline V gene encodes CDR1 SGDLS and CDR2 YYNGEE. V was shortened by 0 bases and J by 2 bases, with 13 bases between the two germline ends. The CDR3 DNA reads as TGTGCCAGCAGCGTAGCTCCAGGGGGGAACACAGATACGCAGTATTTT. Its protein product is CASSVAPGGNTDTQYF.

At least ten counts were recorded for this clonotype. The chain has TRBV4-1 and TRBJ1-1; D may be TRBD1 (5 bases). The V and J ends lost 7 bases and 5 bases respectively, with 14 bases between them. Germline CDR1 reads MGHRA; CDR2 reads YSYEKL. The CDR3 has 13 residues. The CDR3 DNA follows: TGCGCCAGCAATCGGGGGGGGATAACTGAAGCTTTCTTT. It translates to CASNRGGITEAFF.

The chain links TRBV4-1 to TRBJ2-7; 9 bases align to TRBD1. Losses at the gene ends were 0 bases for V and 3 bases for J; bases not matched to a gene: 3. This CDR3 is 15 amino acids long. Germline CDR1 is MGHRA and CDR2 is YSYEKL. This CDR3 reads CASSQEDRGSYEQYF. The CDR3 nucleotides read TGCGCCAGCAGCCAAGAGGACAGGGGTAGCTACGAGCAGTACTTC.

This clonotype was observed at least ten times. The chain uses TRBV12-3 or TRBV12-4 and TRBJ2-6; TRBD1 agrees at 7 bases. V was pared by 6 bases and J by 0 bases, with 2 bases of the junction left unmatched. The CDR3 totals 15 residues. CDR3 nucleotide sequence: TGTGCCAGCAGAACAGGGGCCTCTGGGGCCAACGTCCTGACTTTC. Encoded protein: CASRTGASGANVLTF.

This clonotype was observed a few times. V usage is TRBV6-1 and J usage is TRBJ2-4; D perhaps matches TRBD2 (6 bases). Germline CDR1 MNHNS, CDR2 SASEGT. CDR3 length: 14 amino acids. Between the trimmed V and J ends, which lost 5 bases and 8 bases, there was a span of 16 bases. Written as DNA, the CDR3 is TGTGCCAGCAGTCTCGCGGGGATAGGGGACATTCAGTACTTC. Its protein is CASSLAGIGDIQYF.

In this sample, this clonotype turned up many times. The genes are TRBV4-2 and TRBJ1-1; D might be TRBD1 (5 bases). The CDR3 consists of 16 residues. V gave up 4 bases and J gave up 0 bases, with 15 bases separating them. CDR1 is LGHNA, CDR2 YNFKEQ, per germline. The CDR3 here is CASSRDGGEMNTEAFF. CDR3 coding DNA: TGTGCCAGCAGCCGCGACGGGGGGGAAATGAACACTGAAGCTTTCTTT.

The chain has TRBV2 and TRBJ2-2; a weak D match, TRBD2 (7 bases). The CDR3 loop spans 15 amino acids. Germline V gives CDR1 SNHLY, CDR2 FYNNEI. V was trimmed by 6 bases and J by 4 bases, leaving 15 bases between them. In nucleotides, the CDR3 is TGTGCCAGCAGGAGGGGGGGAGAGACCACCGGGGAGCTGTTTTTT. This gives the protein CASRRGGETTGELFF.

Regarding this clonotype: This may stem from a read error, because a much larger clone lies one nucleotide away. The V gene is TRBV6-1, the J gene TRBJ1-6; 10 nucleotides match TRBD1. Germline V gene data show CDR1 as MNHNS and CDR2 as SASEGT. V lost 6 bases, J lost 8 bases, and 10 bases stayed unmatched. There are 16 residues in the CDR3. The CDR3 region has the DNA TGTGCCAGCAGCCGACTCCTGGGGACAGGGGATTCACCCCTCCACTTT. This codes for CASSRLLGTGDSPLHF.

About this clonotype itself: The junction does not match germline at one end; this may be a read error. This chain connects TRBV15 to TRBJ2-2; TRBD2 aligns across 8 bases. Germline CDR1 is LNHNV and CDR2 is YYDKDF (reference sequence). The CDR3 has 16 amino acids. CDR3 nucleotide sequence: TGTGCCACCAGGCGACGCGGGACTAGGAACACCGGGGAGCGGTTTTTT. Its translation is CATRRRGTRNTGERFF. Complete variable domain (other parts from reference TRBV15 and TRBJ2-2): DAMVIQNPRYQVTQFGKPVTLSCSQTLNHNVMYWYQQKSSQAPKLLFHYYDKDFNNEADTPDNFQSRRPNTSFCFLDIRSPGLGDTAMYLCATRRRGTRNTGERFFGEGSRLTVL.

The rearrangement uses TRBV19 and TRBJ2-3; D gene uncertain. This CDR3 has 13 residues. The V gene lost 5 bases and the J gene lost 5 bases, with 11 bases spanning the gap. Germline V lookup: CDR1 LNHDA, CDR2 SQIVND (reference sequence). CDR3: CASSLRHGDTQYF. CDR3 sequence (DNA): TGTGCCAGTAGTTTGCGTCACGGAGATACGCAGTATTTT.

This CDR3 is CASSRRDTEAFF. CDR3 bases: TGTGCCAGCTCGCGACGGGACACTGAAGCTTTCTTT. The chain couples TRBV18 to TRBJ1-1; D is unclear. CDR1 is KGHSH, CDR2 LQKENI, per germline. The CDR3 extends over 12 amino acids. Trimming removed 6 bases from V and 3 bases from J, with 8 bases in between.

This clonotype was seen repeatedly, ten times or more. The chain uses TRBV7-8 and TRBJ2-7; D not certain. The V gene lost 1 base and the J gene lost 2 bases, with 6 bases spanning the gap. This CDR3 region has 13 residues. CDR1 and CDR2 from the germline V gene are SGHVS and FQNEAQ. The DNA for the CDR3 is TGTGCCAGCAGCTTAGGGGCACCCTACGAGCAGTACTTC. Translation gives CASSLGAPYEQYF.

This clonotype is medium-sized (0.01 to 0.1%). The chain carries TRBV10-3 and TRBJ1-6; TRBD1 aligns across 10 bases. J was trimmed by 7 bases and V by 4 bases; bases with no gene match: 4. The length of the CDR3 is 15 residues. Germline lookup yields CDR1 ENHRY and CDR2 SYGVKD. The CDR3 nucleotides are TGTGCCATCAGTGTTCGACAGGGGGCAAATTCACCCCTCCACTTT. Its protein is CAISVRQGANSPLHF.

This clonotype was seen a handful of times. The chain carries TRBV29-1 and TRBJ2-3; weak D call: TRBD2 (6 bases). The CDR3 runs to 15 residues. Between the trimmed V and J ends, which lost 4 bases and 0 bases, there was a span of 14 bases. CDR1 and CDR2 from the germline V gene are SQVTM and ANQGSEA. The CDR3 sequence is CSVAPSGRSTDTQYF. The CDR3 nucleotides read TGCAGCGTTGCCCCCAGTGGGAGGAGCACAGATACGCAGTATTTT.

The CDR3 loop is CASSEGGETQYF. The CDR3 nucleotides read TGTGCCAGTTCCGAGGGGGGGGAGACCCAGTACTTC. The gene calls are TRBV19 and TRBJ2-5; tentatively, D is TRBD2 (7 bases). This CDR3 comprises 12 residues. CDR1 and CDR2 (germline): LNHDA, SQIVND (reference sequence). V was cut by 8 bases and J by 5 bases, with 12 bases left in between.

This chain connects TRBV11-2 to TRBJ2-5; no definite D call. The CDR3 is 15 amino acids. Germline-derived CDR1 and CDR2 are SGHAT and FQNNGV. The CDR3 reads CVSSLTRTEVETQYF. CDR3 sequence (DNA): TGTGTAAGCAGCTTAACCCGGACGGAAGTGGAGACCCAGTACTTC.

Ten or more counts support this clonotype. The chain is built from TRBV6-1 and TRBJ1-5; D call uncertain. Germline V CDR1 and CDR2: MNHNS, SASEGT. Trimming took 3 bases from V and 6 from J, leaving 15 bases between them. The CDR3 is made up of 15 amino acids. The CDR3 spells CASSEEWETRQPQHF. CDR3 coding DNA: TGTGCCAGCAGTGAGGAATGGGAGACGCGTCAGCCCCAGCATTTT.

With regard to this clonotype: This clone may be a read error of a much larger clone one base away. J is TRBJ1-1 and V is TRBV6-4; D perhaps matches TRBD1 (5 bases). The CDR3 sequence is 15 residues long. Per the germline V gene, CDR1 is MRHNA and CDR2 is SNTAGT. Trimming stripped 2 bases from V and 6 bases from J, with 16 bases between. CDR3: CASSDPSGNGSEAFF. The DNA of the CDR3 is TGTGCCAGCAGTGACCCCTCAGGGAATGGTTCTGAAGCTTTCTTT.

J is TRBJ1-2 and V is TRBV10-2, with TRBD1 identical over 10 bases. Trimming removed 8 bases from V and 4 bases from J; junction bases left unmatched: 7. CDR1 is WSHSY and CDR2 is SAAADI in the germline V gene. The CDR3 is made up of 14 amino acids. CDR3 sequence (DNA): TGCGCCAGCCTGGGACAGGGGCTGGGCTATGGCTACACCTTC. It translates to CASLGQGLGYGYTF.

In this sample, this clonotype turned up many times. This rearrangement joins TRBV20-1 to TRBJ2-2; possibly TRBD1 for D (5 bases). The CDR3 is made up of 14 amino acids. From germline, CDR1 is DFQATT and CDR2 SNEGSKA (reference sequence). Trimming shortened V by 0 bases and J by 7 bases, and 12 bases separated the two germline ends. This CDR3 reads CSARDPKQGGELFF. CDR3 in DNA: TGCAGTGCTAGAGATCCAAAGCAGGGCGGGGAGCTGTTTTTT.

This chain links TRBV7-8 with TRBJ2-5; the D gene is possibly TRBD1 (6 bases). Germline lookup yields CDR1 SGHVS and CDR2 FQNEAQ. There are 16 residues in the CDR3. V lost 5 bases to trimming and J lost 2 bases, with 18 bases between them. CDR3 coding DNA: TGTGCCAGCAGCCCAACCCGGACAGTAACACAAGAGACCCAGTACTTC. It translates to CASSPTRTVTQETQYF.

This clonotype was counted ten times or more. The J gene is TRBJ2-7, the V gene TRBV20-1; 9 nucleotides align to TRBD1. The CDR3 loop spans 15 amino acids. Per germline, CDR1 DFQATT and CDR2 SNEGSKA (reference sequence). J gave up 0 bases and V 3 bases, and 6 bases lay outside the gene matches. CDR3 sequence (DNA): TGCAGTGCTAGGGGGGACAGGGCAACCTCCTACGAGCAGTACTTC. This sequence encodes CSARGDRATSYEQYF.